The TCR beta chain described here comes from a study of T cells expressing NK-cell markers. Study-wide findings and caveats: HCMV specificity of the expanded NKG2C+ T cell clones stayed unclear.

This CDR3 comprises 14 residues. Germline-derived CDR1 and CDR2 are SNHLY and FYNNEI. With regard to this clonotype: Its antigen remains unidentified.

The authors generated TCR beta cDNA through 5'RACE template switching with UMIs. TCRdb reprocessed the 5' RACE reads and stores each CDR3 protein as one record, lacking DNA. This sample's clone table lists around 180,000 distinct CDR3 sequences. This chain connects TRBV2 to TRBJ2-1; the TRBD1 assignment by TCRdb is unverifiable without DNA. The clonotype comes from a man aged 18 to 70 in good health. The sequenced sample was blood T cells: a sorted CD56 or NKG2C T cell subset, CD4+ or CD8+ T cells, or bulk PBMC T cells (not recorded which). The CDR3 spells CASKPRGLYNEQFF.